Detailed here is one T cell receptor beta chain. The sample is drawn from a study of cytomegalovirus exposure and HLA in healthy donors. Researchers ran the PCR with 60 Vbeta and 13 Jbeta primers. Repertoires were generated with immunoSEQ multiplex PCR, while TCRdb's copy carries only in-frame clones and drops some. The sample consists of over 150,000 clones, about 80% of them appearing once. The CDR3 spans 19 residues. Germline values: CDR1 KGHSH, CDR2 LQKENI. V lost 1 base and J lost 0; bases outside the gene matches: 8. The sequenced sample consisted of PBMCs. The clonotype originates from a man under 40 in good health and CMV-seropositive. This sequence joins TRBV18 and TRBJ2-1, with 11 positions matching TRBD1. Here the CDR3 reads CASSPRRTGGFYSYNEQFF. The CDR3, as DNA: TGTGCCAGCTCACCACGTCGGACAGGGGGCTTCTACTCCTACAATGAGCAGTTCTTC.